The T cell receptor beta chain under discussion was sequenced for a study of CD8 T cells in Susac syndrome (dated by TCRdb to the late 2010s). A note on the overall study: The study used repertoire sequencing to test whether antigen drove CD8+ T cell activation and differentiation in Susac syndrome. CD8+ T cell repertoire clonality was compared between around eleven healthy donors, about 14 Susac syndrome patients and approximately 16 multiple sclerosis patients. Here is what the overall study found, with its caveats: The number of individuals in the TCR sequencing and HLA analysis was recognized as being relatively small.

High-throughput TCR beta sequencing profiled peripheral blood CD8+ and CD4+ T cells from healthy donors, Susac syndrome patients and multiple sclerosis patients. The multiple sclerosis controls were treatment-naive patients whose relapsing-remitting disease, either stable or active, fulfilled the revised McDonald criteria. CD8+ TEMRA cells were enriched by FACS, while bulk CD8+ and CD4+ T cells were purified by magnetic negative isolation. Blood was drawn into EDTA tubes, processed within 24 hours, and PBMCs were isolated by density gradient centrifugation. PBMCs intended for TCR sequencing were cryopreserved in liquid nitrogen and were subsequently thawed in a 37 degrees C water bath. A purity of at least 90% was achieved for sorted or isolated CD4+, CD8+ and CD8+ TEMRA cells. RNA was extracted with the RNeasy kit and roughly 0.45 to 1 ug was reverse transcribed using random hexamers. The immunoSEQ multiplex PCR assay, which covers 54 Vbeta and 13 Jbeta segments, was used to amplify TCR beta CDR3 regions. PCR amplification bias was corrected using a synthetic template baseline for primer optimization and computational correction. The authors' analysis ran thus. Reads were annotated to V, D and J genes per IMGT and analyzed with immunoSEQ Analyzer, keeping only productive sequences. Clonality was calculated as one minus the Shannon entropy normalized by log2 of the number of productive unique sequences. Public and private clones were assessed among the 100 most prevalent clones of each patient and control. Clones were defined as Susac-specific if absent from the healthy and MS cohorts, from around 1,100 published viral clones and from other ImmuneACCESS disease sequences. TCRdb trimmed the raw reads at Q25, called clones with MiXCR and kept productive beta chains. Each record represents a unique CDR3 protein, reported with the most common genes and DNA among its rows. None of the V and J calls come from the authors' own analysis; TCRdb made them. For this sample there are roughly 140,000 distinct CDR3 sequences; 85% to 95% appear just once. The top ten hold about 0.19% of the sample.

In regard to this clonotype: Its antigen has not been determined. No clone much larger than this one lies a single base away; base qualities are absent.

The source material was CD8+ T cells from PBMCs. The TCR was taken from a human donor with multiple sclerosis.

The DNA sequence follows: TGCGCCAGCAGCCAAGATCCGGGGGAGGCCTCCTACGAGCAGTACTTC. Its coded protein is CASSQDPGEASYEQYF. The chain uses TRBV4-1 and TRBJ2-7; D gene: possibly TRBD2, on 6 matching bases. From the cysteine up to the phenylalanine, the CDR3 has a length of 16 residues. Of all the DNA, just the CDR3 is kept, 48 bases in frame from base 1. The germline V gene yields MGHRA for CDR1 and YSYEKL for CDR2. The V end loses 0 bases and the J end loses 0 bases, and a stretch of 12 bases separates them.